Listed below are T cell receptor beta chains from one sample, sequenced in a study of T cell responses to AZD1222 COVID-19 vaccine. Repertoires were generated with immunoSEQ multiplex PCR, while TCRdb's copy carries only in-frame clones and drops some. Counted here are about 130,000 clones, more than 70% occurring once; the ten biggest clones make up 9% to 15%. The sample here was peripheral blood, taken on day 0 of AZD1222 vaccination. These receptors all stem from an adult in good health. Both conserved end residues are part of each CDR3. The D gene is left open where the match is weak. Not all rows give a size; the values are once, few, many and, for expanded clones, a class.

D gene,J gene,clone size,V gene,CDR3 DNA,CDR3 protein
-,TRBJ1-2,-,TRBV18,TGTGCCAGCTCACCACCATTCCAGGGGATGGTCTATGGCTACACCTTC,CASSPPFQGMVYGYTF
-,TRBJ2-2,-,TRBV5-6,TGTGCCAGCAGCTTAGGGACGGGCCCCGGGGAGCTGTTTTTT,CASSLGTGPGELFF
TRBD1,TRBJ2-7,-,TRBV30,TGTGCCTGGAGGGGACAGGGTAGAACCTACGAGCAGTACTTC,CAWRGQGRTYEQYF
-,TRBJ2-3,-,TRBV30,TGTGCCTGGAGTATCACAGATACGCAGTATTTT,CAWSITDTQYF
-,TRBJ2-1,-,TRBV5-1,TGCGCCAGCAGCTTTAATACAGGGTACAATGAGCAGTTCTTC,CASSFNTGYNEQFF
-,TRBJ2-5,-,TRBV4-3,TGCGCCAGCAGCCAAGATCCAGGGGAAGAGACCCAGTACTTC,CASSQDPGEETQYF
-,TRBJ1-6,-,TRBV16,TGTGCCAGCAGCCTTGCGGGGGTAAATAATTCACCCCTCCACTTT,CASSLAGVNNSPLHF
-,TRBJ2-5,-,TRBV27,TGTGCCAGCAAAGCCCGAAATGAAGAGACCCAGTACTTC,CASKARNEETQYF
TRBD2,TRBJ2-1,-,TRBV28,TGTGCCAGCAGTCCTTTTACCGGGACTAGCTACAATGAGCAGTTCTTC,CASSPFTGTSYNEQFF
-,TRBJ2-5,once,TRBV7-2,TGTGCCAGCAGCCCAAATAAACAAGAGACCCAGTACTTC,CASSPNKQETQYF
-,TRBJ1-6,-,TRBV10-1,TGCGCCAGCAGTGACTACAAGCCGGGAGCCTCCTATAATTCACCCCTCCACTTT,CASSDYKPGASYNSPLHF
TRBD1,TRBJ1-6,-,TRBV27,TGTGCCAGCAGAAAGTGGGACAGGGAAGATTCACCCCTCCACTTT,CASRKWDREDSPLHF
-,TRBJ2-6,-,TRBV5-1,TGCGCCAGCAGCCTACAGGGAGCTGGGGCCAACGTCCTGACTTTC,CASSLQGAGANVLTF
-,TRBJ1-1,-,TRBV12-3/TRBV12-4,TGTGCCAGCAGTTGGGCGAACACTGAAGCTTTCTTT,CASSWANTEAFF
-,TRBJ2-3,-,TRBV4-3,TGCGCCAGCAGCCAAGATCACCGGAGCGCCTCTCGCACAGATACGCAGTATTTT,CASSQDHRSASRTDTQYF